The sequence of this TCR beta chain was determined in a study of cytomegalovirus exposure and HLA in healthy donors. Overall study results and limits: Per a prior analysis, the majority of TCR beta V segments were productive roughly 87% or roughly 30% of the time. Under in vitro conditions, three CMV-associated chains were confirmed as specific for CMV antigens. 164 TCR beta chains were listed as cytomegalovirus-associated. Relative to equally common others, HLA-associated TCR beta chains showed greater clonal expansion in a later analysis.

As for this clone: The antigen is undetermined.

Per the germline V gene, CDR1 is SGHTA and CDR2 is FQGNSA. The ends lost 5 bases at V and 5 bases at J; junction bases unmatched: 7. This CDR3 comprises 16 residues. Use of 60 Vbeta and 13 Jbeta primers characterized the PCR. TCRdb's table, derived via immunoSEQ multiplex PCR, lists solely in-frame clones and lacks some. The sample yields approximately 37,000 clones, around 82% seen once. This TCR was recovered from a woman younger than 35 in good health and CMV-seropositive. The chain combines TRBV7-2 with TRBJ2-5, with TRBD2 identical over 14 bases. The sequencing input was PBMCs. Here the CDR3 DNA reads TGTGCCAGCAGCACGGGGACTAGCGGGAGTGGGGAGACCCAGTACTTC. Protein: CASSTGTSGSGETQYF.